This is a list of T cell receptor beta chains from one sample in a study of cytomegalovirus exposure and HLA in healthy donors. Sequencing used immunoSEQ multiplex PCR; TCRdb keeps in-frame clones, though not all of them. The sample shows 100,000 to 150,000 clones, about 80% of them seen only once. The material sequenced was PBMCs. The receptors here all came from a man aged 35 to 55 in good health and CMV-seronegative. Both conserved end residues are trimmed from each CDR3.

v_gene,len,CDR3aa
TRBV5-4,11,ASRRDNNEKLF
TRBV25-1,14,ASSIWTSGGYNEQF
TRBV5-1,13,ASSWGTGAYNEQF
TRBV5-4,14,ASSLASSGSGDTQY
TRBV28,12,ASSLGGGLVEQF
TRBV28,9,ASSSPREQY
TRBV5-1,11,ASSLGGSTEAF
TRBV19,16,ASSTGTSGRLAYNEQF
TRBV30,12,AWSLGGFPYEQY
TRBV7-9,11,ASSMGLNQPQH
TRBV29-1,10,SVQAPGYEQY
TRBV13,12,ASSFLQGAGELF
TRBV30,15,AWSVRAGGSYNSPLH
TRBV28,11,ASSLRHTDTQY
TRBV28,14,ASSLSGAGGDYGYT
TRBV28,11,ASLSSPSYEQY
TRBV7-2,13,ASSLGLAGYNEQF
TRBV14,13,ASSQGPAEYNEQF
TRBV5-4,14,ASSFSPGTGHYGYT
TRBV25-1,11,ASSEWQGYEQY
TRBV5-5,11,ASSLAPGEKLF
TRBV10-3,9,AISDGNEQF